The T cell receptor (beta chain) under discussion was sequenced for a study of PD-L1 blockade in urothelial cancer. Study overall: The median T cell count in blood samples was roughly 140,000. Study outcomes and limitations: Lower than median blood TCR clonality before treatment predicted better survival.

Specified time point: pretreatment peripheral blood. TCRdb's table, derived via immunoSEQ multiplex PCR, lists solely in-frame clones and lacks some. This sample has fewer than 60,000 clones, with 80% to 90% found just once. A word on this clone: Its target is not known.

This sample comprised PBMCs, obtained around atezolizumab (anti-PD-L1) treatment. The sequence derives from a man in his 70s with urothelial cancer.

Written as DNA, the CDR3 is TGTGCCATCAGTGTAGACTTCGAAAAGGAAAAACTGTTTTTT. It is translated as CAISVDFEKEKLFF. J is TRBJ1-4 and V is TRBV10-3; D unclear. Germline assignment: CDR1 ENHRY and CDR2 SYGVKD. This CDR3 comprises 14 residues. The V end lost 4 bases, the J end lost 8 bases, and 14 bases lay between the germline ends.